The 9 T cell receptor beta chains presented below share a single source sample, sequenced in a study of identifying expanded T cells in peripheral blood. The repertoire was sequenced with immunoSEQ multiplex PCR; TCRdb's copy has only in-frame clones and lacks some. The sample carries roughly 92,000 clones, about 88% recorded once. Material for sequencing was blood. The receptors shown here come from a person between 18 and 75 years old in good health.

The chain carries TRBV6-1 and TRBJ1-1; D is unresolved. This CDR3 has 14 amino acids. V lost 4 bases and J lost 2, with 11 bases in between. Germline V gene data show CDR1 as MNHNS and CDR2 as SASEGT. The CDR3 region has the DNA TGTGCCAGCAGTGCCGTCTACGGTAACACTGAAGCTTTCTTT. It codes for CASSAVYGNTEAFF.

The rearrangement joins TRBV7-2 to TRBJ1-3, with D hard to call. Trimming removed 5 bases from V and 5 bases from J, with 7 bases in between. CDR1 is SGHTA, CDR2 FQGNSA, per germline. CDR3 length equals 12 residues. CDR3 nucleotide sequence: TGTGCCAGCAGCCATTCAAGAAACACCATATATTTT. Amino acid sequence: CASSHSRNTIYF.

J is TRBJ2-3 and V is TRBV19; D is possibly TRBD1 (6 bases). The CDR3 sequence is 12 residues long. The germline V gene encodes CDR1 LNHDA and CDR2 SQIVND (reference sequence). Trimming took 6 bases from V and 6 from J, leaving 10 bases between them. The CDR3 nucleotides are TGTGCCAGTAGCCTAACAGGGGATACGCAGTATTTT. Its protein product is CASSLTGDTQYF.

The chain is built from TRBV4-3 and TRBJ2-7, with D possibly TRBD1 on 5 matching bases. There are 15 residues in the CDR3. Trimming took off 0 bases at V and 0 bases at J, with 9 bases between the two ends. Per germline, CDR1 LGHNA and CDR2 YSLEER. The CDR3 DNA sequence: TGCGCCAGCAGCCAAGATCAGGGCCTCTCCTACGAGCAGTACTTC. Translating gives CASSQDQGLSYEQYF.

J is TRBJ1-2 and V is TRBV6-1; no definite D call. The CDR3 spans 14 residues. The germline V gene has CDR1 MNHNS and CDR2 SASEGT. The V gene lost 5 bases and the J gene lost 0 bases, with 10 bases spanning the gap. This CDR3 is CASSSHSANYGYTF. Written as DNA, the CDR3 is TGTGCCAGCAGTTCCCACTCGGCTAACTATGGCTACACCTTC.

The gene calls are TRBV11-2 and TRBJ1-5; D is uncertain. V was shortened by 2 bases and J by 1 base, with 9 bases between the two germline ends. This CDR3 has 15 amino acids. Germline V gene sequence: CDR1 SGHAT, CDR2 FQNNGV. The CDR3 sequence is CASSLYGRSNQPQHF. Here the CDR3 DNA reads TGTGCCAGCAGCTTATATGGGCGAAGCAATCAGCCCCAGCATTTT.

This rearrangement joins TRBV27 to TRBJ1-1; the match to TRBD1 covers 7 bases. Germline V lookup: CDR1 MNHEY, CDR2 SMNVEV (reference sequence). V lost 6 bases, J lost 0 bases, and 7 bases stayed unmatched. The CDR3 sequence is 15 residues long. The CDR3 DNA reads TGTGCCAGCAGCTCAATACAGGGGTTGAACACTGAAGCTTTCTTT. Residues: CASSSIQGLNTEAFF.

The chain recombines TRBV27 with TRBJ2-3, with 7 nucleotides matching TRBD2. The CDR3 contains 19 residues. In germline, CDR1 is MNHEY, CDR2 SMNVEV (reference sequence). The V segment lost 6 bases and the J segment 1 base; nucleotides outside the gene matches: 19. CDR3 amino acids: CASSPPFGTRLAGTDTQYF. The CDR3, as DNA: TGTGCCAGCAGCCCACCCTTTGGAACCCGACTAGCTGGCACAGATACGCAGTATTTT.

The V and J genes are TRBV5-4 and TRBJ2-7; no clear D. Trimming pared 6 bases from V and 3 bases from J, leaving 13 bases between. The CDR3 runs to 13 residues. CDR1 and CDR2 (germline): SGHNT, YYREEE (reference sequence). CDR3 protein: CASTLPGNYEQYF. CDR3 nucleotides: TGTGCCAGCACTCTGCCCGGCAACTACGAGCAGTACTTC.